The 32 T cell receptor beta chains below were found in one sample sequenced in a study of somatic mutations in cytotoxic T cells in rheumatoid arthritis. Profiling relied on immunoSEQ multiplex PCR, and the TCRdb table lists in-frame clones only, not all of them. The sample has over 15,000 clones, around 86% seen once; the top ten hold about 10%. What was sequenced was CD8+ T cells sorted from blood. The receptors derive from a man younger than 35 with rheumatoid arthritis.

V and J are TRBV4-1 and TRBJ2-1; no clear D gene. The CDR3 has 12 residues. CDR1 and CDR2 from the germline V gene are MGHRA and YSYEKL. V was shortened by 1 base and J by 9 bases, with 7 bases between the two germline ends. Here the CDR3 DNA reads TGCGCCAGCAGCCAAGTTTTGGGTGAGCAGTTCTTC. Protein: CASSQVLGEQFF.

The chain combines TRBV30 with TRBJ2-1; D remains ambiguous. Germline V gives CDR1 GTSNPN, CDR2 SVGIG (reference sequence). The CDR3 has 10 amino acids. Trimming left V 5 bases short and J 5 bases short, with 4 bases between. The CDR3: CAWGHNEQFF. The CDR3 region has the DNA TGTGCCTGGGGGCACAATGAGCAGTTCTTC.

The CDR3 reads CASSIAGTFTYEQYF. The CDR3 bases are TGTGCCAGCAGTATTGCCGGGACATTTACCTACGAGCAGTACTTC. The chain couples TRBV7-6 to TRBJ2-7; weak D call: TRBD1 (6 bases). From germline, CDR1 is SGHVS and CDR2 FNYEAQ. There are 15 residues in the CDR3. V was cut by 6 bases and J by 2 bases, with 17 bases left in between. Drawing the rest from reference TRBV7-6 and TRBJ2-7, the complete variable domain is GAGVSQSPRYKVTKRGQDVALRCDPISGHVSLYWYRQALGQGPEFLTYFNYEAQQDKSGLPNDRFSAERPEGSISTLTIQRTEQRDSAMYRCASSIAGTFTYEQYFGPGTRLTVT.

The V call is TRBV5-4, the J call TRBJ2-7; D might be TRBD1 (6 bases). V was clipped by 4 bases and J by 3 bases, with 14 bases between them. The CDR3 is made up of 14 amino acids. The V gene's germline CDR1 is SGHNT and CDR2 YYREEE (reference sequence). CDR3 region: CASSPDRSLYEQYF. The CDR3 bases are TGTGCCAGCAGCCCCGACAGGAGCCTCTACGAGCAGTACTTC. The entire variable domain, with the rest obtained from reference TRBV5-4 and TRBJ2-7, is as follows: ETGVTQSPTHLIKTRGQQVTLRCSSQSGHNTVSWYQQALGQGPQFIFQYYREEENGRGNFPPRFSGLQFPNYSSELNVNALELDDSALYLCASSPDRSLYEQYFGPGTRLTVT.

V gene TRBV27 combines with J gene TRBJ2-2; D unresolved. From germline, CDR1 is MNHEY and CDR2 SMNVEV (reference sequence). This CDR3 is 13 amino acids long. V dropped 3 bases and J dropped 4 bases, with 6 bases sitting between them. This chain's CDR3 is CASSLAGTGELFF. The CDR3 DNA is TGTGCCAGCAGTTTGGCAGGCACCGGGGAGCTGTTTTTT.

The chain has TRBV11-2 and TRBJ2-6; D could derive from TRBD1 or TRBD2 (5 bases each). Trimming removed 1 base from V and 4 bases from J, with 14 bases in between. The CDR3 contains 17 residues. The germline CDR1 and CDR2 sequences are SGHAT and FQNNGV. Here the CDR3 DNA reads TGTGCCAGCAGCTTAGCGGCGGGCAGGGCGGGGGCCAACGTCCTGACTTTC. It is translated as CASSLAAGRAGANVLTF.

As to this clone: The conserved phenylalanine or tryptophan is not found at the CDR3 terminus, so this likely reflects a read error. The chain uses TRBV6-6 and TRBJ1-2; 7 positions agree with TRBD1. The CDR3 covers 15 residues. Germline lookup yields CDR1 MNHNY and CDR2 SVGAGI (reference sequence). V gave up 8 bases and J gave up 5 bases; unmatched junction bases: 14. CDR3 nucleotide sequence: TGTGCCAGCTGCCCGAGGGAGGGGACAGAATATGGCTACACCCTC. Encoded protein: CASCPREGTEYGYTL.

CDR3 bases: TGTGCCAGCAGCTTAGACTCTGCCCCGGGACAGGGGTGGAGTGGCTACACCTTC. Its translation: CASSLDSAPGQGWSGYTF. This rearrangement joins TRBV7-2 to TRBJ1-2, with 10 bases that match TRBD1. The CDR3 runs 18 residues. The V gene end was trimmed by 1 base and the J gene end by 7 bases; junction bases not matched to a gene: 15. CDR1 is SGHTA, CDR2 FQGNSA, per germline.

The rearrangement links TRBV19 to TRBJ1-5; weak D call: TRBD1 (6 bases). With 8 bases removed from V and 0 bases from J, the gap between germline ends came to 14 bases. The length of the CDR3 is 15 residues. Germline V gives CDR1 LNHDA, CDR2 SQIVND (reference sequence). This CDR3 is CASGDTAYSNQPQHF. CDR3 in DNA: TGTGCCAGTGGGGACACGGCTTATAGCAATCAGCCCCAGCATTTT.

This chain uses TRBV19 with TRBJ1-1; no definite D call. CDR1 LNHDA and CDR2 SQIVND come from the germline V gene (reference sequence). Trimming took off 7 bases at V and 5 bases at J, with 17 bases between the two ends. This CDR3 is 14 amino acids long. CDR3 coding DNA: TGTGCCAGTAATGGGAAAGGGAGTAGGACTGAAGCTTTCTTT. Encoded protein: CASNGKGSRTEAFF.

This rearrangement joins TRBV18 to TRBJ2-1; 12 bases line up with TRBD2. CDR3 length: 18 residues. The ends lost 6 bases at V and 4 bases at J; junction bases unmatched: 13. Germline CDR1 KGHSH, CDR2 LQKENI. The CDR3 here is CASSRDRLAGDLYNEQFF. CDR3 nucleotide sequence: TGTGCCAGCTCGAGGGATCGACTAGCGGGGGACCTATACAATGAGCAGTTCTTC.

V and J are TRBV5-1 and TRBJ2-5; 10 bases agree with TRBD1. Trimming took 2 bases from V and 4 from J; bases not matched to a gene: 8. Germline values: CDR1 SGHRS, CDR2 YFSETQ. CDR3 length equals 16 residues. In DNA form, the CDR3 reads TGCGCCAGCAGCTTCCGGGACAGGGGACTCGGAGAGACCCAGTACTTC. Amino acid sequence: CASSFRDRGLGETQYF. Combining the CDR3 with reference TRBV5-1 and TRBJ2-5 gives the whole variable domain KAGVTQTPRYLIKTRGQQVTLSCSPISGHRSVSWYQQTPGQGLQFLFEYFSETQRNKGNFPGRFSGRQFSNSRSEMNVSTLELGDSALYLCASSFRDRGLGETQYFGPGTRLLVL.

This clone occurred a few times. The V call is TRBV7-8, the J call TRBJ2-2, with D perhaps being TRBD1 or TRBD2 (5 bases each). The V gene lost 5 bases and the J gene lost 3 bases, with 10 bases spanning the gap. The CDR3 length is 14 residues. Germline V gene data show CDR1 as SGHVS and CDR2 as FQNEAQ. The CDR3 protein is CASSPGTYTGELFF. CDR3 DNA sequence: TGTGCCAGCAGCCCCGGGACGTACACCGGGGAGCTGTTTTTT. Full variable domain (outside the CDR3, taken from reference TRBV7-8 and TRBJ2-2): GAGVSQSPRYKVAKRGQDVALRCDPISGHVSLFWYQQALGQGPEFLTYFQNEAQLDKSGLPSDRFFAERPEGSVSTLKIQRTQQEDSAVYLCASSPGTYTGELFFGEGSRLTVL.

The chain uses TRBV6-5 and TRBJ1-5, with 8 nucleotides matching TRBD1. V lost 5 bases, J lost 6 bases, and 9 bases stayed unmatched. The CDR3 spans 15 residues. CDR1 and CDR2 from the germline V gene are MNHEY and SVGAGI. Written as DNA, the CDR3 is TGTGCCAGCAGTCCTGGGACAGGCCGGTTTCAGCCCCAGCATTTT. Its protein is CASSPGTGRFQPQHF.

This clone turned up a few times. The J gene is TRBJ2-2, the V gene TRBV6-4; D is unresolved. CDR1 is MRHNA and CDR2 is SNTAGT in the germline V gene. V lost 0 bases to trimming and J lost 4 bases, with 3 bases between them. This CDR3 comprises 13 residues. The CDR3 nucleotides are TGTGCCAGCAGTGACTCGAGCACCGGGGAGCTGTTTTTT. Encoded protein: CASSDSSTGELFF.

The J gene is TRBJ1-1, the V gene TRBV19; D is ambiguous. Germline V lookup: CDR1 LNHDA, CDR2 SQIVND (reference sequence). The CDR3 is made up of 11 amino acids. Trimming took 3 bases from V and 5 from J, leaving 4 bases between them. In DNA, the CDR3 is TGTGCCAGTAGTATTGGGACTGAAGCTTTCTTT. It is translated as CASSIGTEAFF.

This clone is categorized as large (0.1 to 1%). J is TRBJ1-1 and V is TRBV19, with TRBD1 as a possible D gene (6 bases). Trimming stripped 1 base from V and 1 base from J, with 10 bases between. This CDR3 contains 15 residues. The germline V gene has CDR1 LNHDA and CDR2 SQIVND (reference sequence). CDR3 loop: CASSIAGGANTEAFF. CDR3 nucleotide sequence: TGTGCCAGTAGTATAGCCGGGGGCGCGAACACTGAAGCTTTCTTT. Drawing the rest from reference TRBV19 and TRBJ1-1, the complete variable domain is DGGITQSPKYLFRKEGQNVTLSCEQNLNHDAMYWYRQDPGQGLRLIYYSQIVNDFQKGDIAEGYSVSREKKESFPLTVTSAQKNPTAFYLCASSIAGGANTEAFFGQGTRLTVV.

The rearrangement uses TRBV19 and TRBJ2-1; TRBD1 agrees at 8 bases. This CDR3 spans 15 amino acids. The germline V gene encodes CDR1 LNHDA and CDR2 SQIVND (reference sequence). The J segment lost 5 bases and the V segment lost 5 bases, leaving 8 bases of the junction unmatched. The CDR3, as DNA: TGTGCCAGTAGTGTGTTACAGGGGGGAGACAATGAGCAGTTCTTC. It encodes CASSVLQGGDNEQFF.

CDR3 DNA: TGTGCCAGCAGTGGGGGGGGACCCCTATCCAATCAGCCCCAGCATTTT. Translated: CASSGGGPLSNQPQHF. V and J are TRBV28 and TRBJ1-5; D possibly corresponds to TRBD1 (5 bases). V was cut by 5 bases and J by 3 bases, with 17 bases left in between. This CDR3 is built from 16 residues. Per the germline V gene, CDR1 is MDHEN and CDR2 is SYDVKM.

The chain employs TRBV9 and TRBJ2-3; D uncertain. Trimming left V 0 bases short and J 0 bases short, with 8 bases between. The length of the CDR3 is 15 residues. Germline CDR1 reads SGDLS; CDR2 reads YYNGEE. DNA of the CDR3: TGTGCCAGCAGCGTAGAAGGTACTAGCACAGATACGCAGTATTTT. Its translation is CASSVEGTSTDTQYF.

The rearrangement joins TRBV14 to TRBJ1-2; tentatively, D is TRBD1 (5 bases). The CDR3 extends over 15 amino acids. Trimming removed 6 bases at V and 4 bases at J, with 18 bases between. CDR1 SGHDN and CDR2 FVKESK come from the germline V gene. CDR3 nucleotide sequence: TGTGCCAGCAGTCAATTCACAGGTGGTGGCTATGGCTACACCTTC. Translating gives CASSQFTGGGYGYTF.

The V gene is TRBV10-1, the J gene TRBJ2-1; no clear D gene. CDR3 length: 15 amino acids. V dropped 2 bases and J dropped 0 bases, with 8 bases sitting between them. Germline V gene data show CDR1 as WNHNN and CDR2 as SYGVQD (reference sequence). The CDR3 region is CASSEILSSYNEQFF. The CDR3 DNA reads TGCGCCAGCAGTGAGATCCTGAGCTCCTACAATGAGCAGTTCTTC.

The gene calls are TRBV7-2 and TRBJ1-1; D is possibly TRBD1 (6 bases). The CDR3 consists of 14 residues. Germline CDR1 and CDR2: SGHTA and FQGNSA. V lost 8 bases and J lost 1, with 14 bases in between. This chain's CDR3 is CASGAGTPNTEAFF. CDR3 DNA: TGTGCCAGCGGGGCCGGGACACCGAACACTGAAGCTTTCTTT.

In its sample, this clone was seen a few times. The genes are TRBV9 and TRBJ1-2; TRBD1 matches 7 bases. J gave up 1 base and V 0 bases, and 0 bases lay outside the gene matches. CDR3 size: 14 residues. Germline lookup yields CDR1 SGDLS and CDR2 YYNGEE. The CDR3 bases are TGTGCCAGCAGCGTAGGGGACAGTAACTATGGCTACACCTTC. Translated: CASSVGDSNYGYTF.

V and J are TRBV6-1 and TRBJ1-1; D unresolved. Trimming pared 3 bases from V and 1 base from J, leaving 6 bases between. CDR1 and CDR2 from the germline V gene are MNHNS and SASEGT. The CDR3 extends over 13 amino acids. The CDR3 region has the DNA TGTGCCAGCAGTGATCTCGGGAACACTGAAGCTTTCTTT. This translates into CASSDLGNTEAFF.

This clone was found a few times. CDR3 in DNA: TGTGCCAGCAGCCCCGGCTGGGACGAGCAGTACTTC. Translated: CASSPGWDEQYF. V is TRBV11-2 and J is TRBJ2-7, with D uncertain. Germline assignment: CDR1 SGHAT and CDR2 FQNNGV. CDR3 length: 12 residues. Trimming cost V 5 bases and J 5 bases, with 10 bases left between them.

In nucleotides, the CDR3 is TGTGCCATCAGCTGGACTAGCGGGTTTCGCACAGATACGCAGTATTTT. Protein: CAISWTSGFRTDTQYF. This chain uses TRBV10-3 with TRBJ2-3; 11 bases are a match to TRBD2. The CDR3 consists of 16 residues. Germline V gene sequence: CDR1 ENHRY, CDR2 SYGVKD. Germline trimming cut 6 bases from V and 1 base from J; bases unmatched to any gene: 6.

The CDR3 DNA is TGTGCCAGCAGCCAAGATGCAGGGTCTATCGACACTGAAGCTTTCTTT. As protein: CASSQDAGSIDTEAFF. The rearrangement uses TRBV14 and TRBJ1-1; the D gene is possibly TRBD1 (5 bases). The CDR3 is 16 residues long. The V end lost 0 bases, the J end lost 3 bases, and 14 bases lay between the germline ends. Per the germline V gene, CDR1 is SGHDN and CDR2 is FVKESK.

V gene TRBV27 combines with J gene TRBJ2-1, with D uncertain. The V gene's germline CDR1 is MNHEY and CDR2 SMNVEV (reference sequence). V lost 5 bases and J lost 6, with 11 bases in between. This CDR3 is built from 13 residues. CDR3 nucleotides: TGTGCCAGCAGTCACGGACCCTCCAATGAGCAGTTCTTC. Translating it yields CASSHGPSNEQFF.

There are a few counts of this clone. The chain's CDR3 is CASSYSWTGREHF. As DNA, the CDR3 is TGTGCCAGCAGTTACTCCTGGACAGGGAGAGAGCATTTT. V and J are TRBV6-5 and TRBJ1-5, with TRBD1 matching over 8 bases. Germline CDR1 MNHEY, CDR2 SVGAGI. The J segment lost 14 bases and the V segment lost 0 bases, leaving 6 bases of the junction unmatched. This CDR3 is built from 13 residues.

This sequence joins TRBV15 and TRBJ1-4, with TRBD1 matching over 8 bases. There are 15 residues in the CDR3. Germline V CDR1 and CDR2: LNHNV, YYDKDF (reference sequence). V lost 4 bases and J lost 5; bases outside the gene matches: 6. The CDR3 loop is CATSTWTGLNEKLFF. CDR3 coding DNA: TGTGCCACCAGCACGTGGACAGGGTTAAATGAAAAACTGTTTTTT.

The chain has TRBV9 and TRBJ2-2; no clear D. V was shortened by 2 bases and J by 6 bases, with 2 bases between the two germline ends. Looked up from germline, CDR1 is SGDLS and CDR2 is YYNGEE. This CDR3 is 11 amino acids long. In DNA, the CDR3 is TGTGCCAGCAGCGTCGCCGGGGAGCTGTTTTTT. This codes for CASSVAGELFF.